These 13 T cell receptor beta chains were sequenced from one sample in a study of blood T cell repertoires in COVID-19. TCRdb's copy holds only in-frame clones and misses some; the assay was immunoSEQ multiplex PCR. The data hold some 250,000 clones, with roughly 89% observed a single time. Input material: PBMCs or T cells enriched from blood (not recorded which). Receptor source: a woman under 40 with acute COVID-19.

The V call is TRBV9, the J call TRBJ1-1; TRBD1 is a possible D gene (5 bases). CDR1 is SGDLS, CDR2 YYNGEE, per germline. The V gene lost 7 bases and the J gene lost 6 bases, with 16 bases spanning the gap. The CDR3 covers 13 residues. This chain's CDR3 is CASRPGGYSEAFF. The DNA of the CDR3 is TGTGCCAGCCGGCCGGGGGGGTATTCTGAAGCTTTCTTT.

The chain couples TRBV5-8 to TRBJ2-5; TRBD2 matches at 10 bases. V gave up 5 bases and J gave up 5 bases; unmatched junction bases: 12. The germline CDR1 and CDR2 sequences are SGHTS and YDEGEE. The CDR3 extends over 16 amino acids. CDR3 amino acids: CASREGTSVRGETQYF. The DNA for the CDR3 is TGTGCCAGCAGGGAAGGGACTAGCGTCCGGGGGGAGACCCAGTACTTC.

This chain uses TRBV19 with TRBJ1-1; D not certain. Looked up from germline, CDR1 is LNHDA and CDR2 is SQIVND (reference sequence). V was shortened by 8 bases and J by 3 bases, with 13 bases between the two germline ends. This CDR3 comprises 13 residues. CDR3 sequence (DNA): TGTGCCAGTCAGGAGGTACGGGACACTGAAGCTTTCTTT. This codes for CASQEVRDTEAFF.

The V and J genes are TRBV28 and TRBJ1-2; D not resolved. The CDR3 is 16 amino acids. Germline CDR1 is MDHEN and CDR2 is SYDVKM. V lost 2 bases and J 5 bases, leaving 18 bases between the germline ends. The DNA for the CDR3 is TGTGCCAGCAGTTTACGATTTTTTGGGTTGAGGTATGGCTACACCTTC. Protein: CASSLRFFGLRYGYTF.

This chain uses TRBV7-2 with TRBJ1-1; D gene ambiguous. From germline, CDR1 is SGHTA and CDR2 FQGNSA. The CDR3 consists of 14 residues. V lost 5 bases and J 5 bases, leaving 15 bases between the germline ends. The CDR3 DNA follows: TGTGCCAGCAGCCAGGCCTTTCTTGGGACTGAAGCTTTCTTT. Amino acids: CASSQAFLGTEAFF.

CDR3 loop: CALTVLPSLGANVLTF. The CDR3 nucleotides are TGTGCCTTGACAGTTTTGCCCTCTCTGGGGGCCAACGTCCTGACTTTC. The V call is TRBV30, the J call TRBJ2-6, with D perhaps TRBD1 (5 bases). The CDR3 contains 16 residues. From germline, CDR1 is GTSNPN and CDR2 SVGIG (reference sequence). V shed 7 bases and J shed 4 bases, with 20 bases lying between them.

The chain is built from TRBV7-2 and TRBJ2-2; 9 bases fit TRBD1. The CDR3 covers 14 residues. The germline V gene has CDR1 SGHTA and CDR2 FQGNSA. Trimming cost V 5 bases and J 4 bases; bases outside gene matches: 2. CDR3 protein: CASSAGQGTGELFF. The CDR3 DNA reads TGTGCCAGCAGCGCGGGACAGGGCACCGGGGAGCTGTTTTTT.

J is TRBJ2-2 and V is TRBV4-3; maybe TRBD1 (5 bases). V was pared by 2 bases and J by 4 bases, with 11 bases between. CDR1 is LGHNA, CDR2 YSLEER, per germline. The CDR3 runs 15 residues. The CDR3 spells CASSQFTGTTGELFF. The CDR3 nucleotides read TGCGCCAGCAGCCAATTCACAGGAACCACCGGGGAGCTGTTTTTT.

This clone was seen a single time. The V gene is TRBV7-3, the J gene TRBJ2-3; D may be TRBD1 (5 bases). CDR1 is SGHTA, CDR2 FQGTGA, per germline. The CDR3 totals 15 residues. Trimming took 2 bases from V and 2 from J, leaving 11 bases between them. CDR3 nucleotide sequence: TGTGCCAGCAGCTTACTAGGGGCCCTCACAGATACGCAGTATTTT. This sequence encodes CASSLLGALTDTQYF.

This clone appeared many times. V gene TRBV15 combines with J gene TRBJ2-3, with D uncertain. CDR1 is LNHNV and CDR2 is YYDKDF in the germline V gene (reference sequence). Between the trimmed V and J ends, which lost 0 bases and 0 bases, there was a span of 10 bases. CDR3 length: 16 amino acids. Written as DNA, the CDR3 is TGTGCCACCAGCAGAGATTCCTTTACTAGCACAGATACGCAGTATTTT. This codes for CATSRDSFTSTDTQYF.

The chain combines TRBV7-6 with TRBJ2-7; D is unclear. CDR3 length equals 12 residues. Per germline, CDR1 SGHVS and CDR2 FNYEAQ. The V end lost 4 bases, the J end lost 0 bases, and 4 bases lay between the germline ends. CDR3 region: CASSSSSYEQYF. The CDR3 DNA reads TGTGCCAGCAGCTCGAGCTCCTACGAGCAGTACTTC.

The CDR3 coding sequence is TGCGCCAGCAGCCAAAGGACACAGAACACTGAAGCTTTCTTT. It encodes CASSQRTQNTEAFF. This rearrangement joins TRBV4-1 to TRBJ1-1; a weak D match, TRBD1 (5 bases). This CDR3 spans 14 amino acids. V was shortened by 2 bases and J by 1 base, with 8 bases between the two germline ends. Germline V gene data show CDR1 as MGHRA and CDR2 as YSYEKL.

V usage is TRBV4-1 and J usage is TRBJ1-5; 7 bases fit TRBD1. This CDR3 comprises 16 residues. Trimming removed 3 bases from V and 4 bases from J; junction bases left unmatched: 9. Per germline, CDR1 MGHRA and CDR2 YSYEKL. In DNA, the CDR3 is TGCGCCAGCAGCCACCTAGGACAGGACGATAATCAGCCCCAGCATTTT. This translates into CASSHLGQDDNQPQHF.